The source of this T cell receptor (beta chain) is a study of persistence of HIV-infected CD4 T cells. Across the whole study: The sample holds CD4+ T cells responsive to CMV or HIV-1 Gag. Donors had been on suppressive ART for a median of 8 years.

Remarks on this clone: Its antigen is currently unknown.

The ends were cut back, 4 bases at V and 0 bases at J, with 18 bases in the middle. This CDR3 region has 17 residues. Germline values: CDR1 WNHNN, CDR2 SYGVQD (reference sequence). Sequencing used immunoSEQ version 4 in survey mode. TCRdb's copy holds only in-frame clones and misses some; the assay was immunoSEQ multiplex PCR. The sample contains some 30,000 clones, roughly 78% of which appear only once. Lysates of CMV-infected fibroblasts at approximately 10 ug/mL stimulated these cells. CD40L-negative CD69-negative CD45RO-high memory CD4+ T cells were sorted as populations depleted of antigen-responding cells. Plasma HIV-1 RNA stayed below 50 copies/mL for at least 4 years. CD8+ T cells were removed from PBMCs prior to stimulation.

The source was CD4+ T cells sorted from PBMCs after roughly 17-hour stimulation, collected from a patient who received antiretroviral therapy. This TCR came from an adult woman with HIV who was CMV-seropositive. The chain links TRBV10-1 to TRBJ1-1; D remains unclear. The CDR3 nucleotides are TGCGCCAGCAGTGGAAAACGGGGATCCCGAATGAACACTGAAGCTTTCTTT. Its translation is CASSGKRGSRMNTEAFF.